These T cell receptor beta chains were read from a single sample in a study of technical replicates of blood from a handful of donors. The repertoire was sequenced with immunoSEQ multiplex PCR; TCRdb's copy has only in-frame clones and lacks some. Here the sample spans about 80,000 clones, over 75% being singletons. Input material: T cells isolated from PBMCs. These receptors all stem from a human donor in good health. Each CDR3 is given with its conserved first and last residue. The D gene is left open where the match is weak. The listing skips clone size in some rows; elsewhere it reads once, few, many or a size class.

abundance: NA
j_gene: TRBJ1-2
d_gene: TRBD1
v_gene: TRBV29-1
CDR3nt: TGCAGCGTGGCATCCGGGACAGGGTTCTATGGCTACACCTTC
CDR3aa: CSVASGTGFYGYTF

abundance: NA
j_gene: TRBJ2-3
d_gene: NA
v_gene: TRBV28
CDR3nt: TGTGCCAGCAGTTTGGGAGGTTGGACAGATACGCAGTATTTT
CDR3aa: CASSLGGWTDTQYF

abundance: once
j_gene: TRBJ2-6
d_gene: NA
v_gene: TRBV7-9
CDR3nt: TGTGCCAGCAGCTTAGTTGCGGGGCCCTCTGGGGCCAACGTCCTGACTTTC
CDR3aa: CASSLVAGPSGANVLTF

abundance: once
j_gene: TRBJ2-3
d_gene: TRBD2
v_gene: TRBV27
CDR3nt: TGTGCCAGCAGGGAACTAGCGGGAGGGCCTTTTCGAACAGATACGCAGTATTTT
CDR3aa: CASRELAGGPFRTDTQYF

abundance: NA
j_gene: TRBJ2-5
d_gene: NA
v_gene: TRBV29-1
CDR3nt: TGCAGCGTTGAAGGGCGGGGAGGTCGGGAGACCCAGTACTTC
CDR3aa: CSVEGRGGRETQYF

abundance: NA
j_gene: TRBJ2-1
d_gene: TRBD2
v_gene: TRBV5-8
CDR3nt: TGTGCCACCCAGGGACTAGCGGACAATGAGCAGTTCTTC
CDR3aa: CATQGLADNEQFF

abundance: NA
j_gene: TRBJ2-3
d_gene: TRBD2
v_gene: TRBV10-3
CDR3nt: TGTGCCATCAGTGAGGTAGCGGGAGGGAAGTCAGATACGCAGTATTTT
CDR3aa: CAISEVAGGKSDTQYF

abundance: NA
j_gene: TRBJ2-5
d_gene: NA
v_gene: TRBV29-1
CDR3nt: TGCAGCGTTGGGACTTGGAGAATAGAGACCCAGTACTTC
CDR3aa: CSVGTWRIETQYF

abundance: NA
j_gene: TRBJ2-7
d_gene: TRBD2
v_gene: TRBV19
CDR3nt: TGTGCCAGTAGTATAGTAGCGGGGGGCTACGAGCAGTACTTC
CDR3aa: CASSIVAGGYEQYF

abundance: NA
j_gene: TRBJ1-2
d_gene: TRBD1
v_gene: TRBV7-9
CDR3nt: TGTGCCAGCAGCGGGACAGGGGAATATAACTATGGCTACACCTTC
CDR3aa: CASSGTGEYNYGYTF

abundance: NA
j_gene: TRBJ2-5
d_gene: TRBD2
v_gene: TRBV7-9
CDR3nt: TGTGCCAGCAGCTTGATGGGCGTCGGGGCTAGCGGGATATCAACCCAGTACTTC
CDR3aa: CASSLMGVGASGISTQYF

abundance: NA
j_gene: TRBJ2-3
d_gene: NA
v_gene: TRBV10-2
CDR3nt: TGCGCCAGCAGTGATTGGACAGACACAGATACGCAGTATTTT
CDR3aa: CASSDWTDTDTQYF

abundance: NA
j_gene: TRBJ1-3
d_gene: TRBD1
v_gene: TRBV2
CDR3nt: TGTGCCAGCAGACCCGGGACAGGGACTGGAAACACCATATATTTT
CDR3aa: CASRPGTGTGNTIYF

abundance: NA
j_gene: TRBJ2-3
d_gene: TRBD2
v_gene: TRBV2
CDR3nt: TGTGCCATAAAGACTAGCGGGAGTATTGCAGATACGCAGTATTTT
CDR3aa: CAIKTSGSIADTQYF

abundance: NA
j_gene: TRBJ2-2
d_gene: TRBD1
v_gene: TRBV7-2
CDR3nt: TGTGCCAGCAGCTTAAGACCGGGACAGGGTACGAACACCGGGGAGCTGTTTTTT
CDR3aa: CASSLRPGQGTNTGELFF

abundance: NA
j_gene: TRBJ1-2
d_gene: NA
v_gene: TRBV25-1
CDR3nt: TGTGCCAGCAGTGCCATGTTTGGCTACACCTTC
CDR3aa: CASSAMFGYTF